The rows below give T cell receptor beta chains drawn from one sample of a study of OX40 agonist ivuxolimab in advanced cancers. TCRdb's copy holds only in-frame clones and misses some; the assay was immunoSEQ multiplex PCR. Of around 40,000 clones in the sample, 80% to 90% were seen once. Sequencing was performed on CD4+ or CD8+ T cells sorted from blood, taken in a trial of the OX40 agonist ivuxolimab. These receptor sequences come from an adult with an advanced solid tumor such as melanoma, head and neck, liver or kidney cancer. Each CDR3 is given with its conserved first and last residue. Fields, in order: V gene, clone size, D gene, J gene, CDR3 protein, CDR3 DNA. A D gene is named only where the DNA matches it firmly. The size of a clone is reported for some rows only, either as once, few or many, or as a class for expanded clones.

TRBV7-8	.	.	TRBJ2-7	CASSSLGGYEQYF	TGTGCCAGCAGCTCCTTAGGTGGATACGAGCAGTACTTC
TRBV27	once	TRBD1	TRBJ1-5	CASSLFPTGTGGRNQPQHF	TGTGCCAGCAGTTTATTCCCGACGGGCACAGGGGGCAGGAATCAGCCCCAGCATTTT
TRBV7-9	.	.	TRBJ2-3	CATRAVLGTDTQYF	TGTGCCACCAGGGCGGTCCTAGGGACAGATACGCAGTATTTT
TRBV19	.	.	TRBJ2-2	CASSNGGKTGLSSGELFF	TGTGCCAGTAGTAATGGAGGGAAAACAGGGCTAAGTTCCGGGGAGCTGTTTTTT
TRBV9	.	TRBD2	TRBJ2-3	CASSVGGTSGRDTQYF	TGTGCCAGCAGCGTAGGCGGTACTAGCGGGAGAGATACGCAGTATTTT
TRBV7-2	.	.	TRBJ2-5	CASIEGGGKTQYF	TGTGCCAGCATCGAGGGGGGAGGGAAGACCCAGTACTTC
TRBV4-2	.	.	TRBJ2-2	CASSQHSRAPGELFF	TGTGCCAGCAGCCAGCATAGCAGGGCCCCCGGGGAGCTGTTTTTT
TRBV7-6	.	.	TRBJ2-1	CASSLRAQFF	TGTGCCAGCAGCCTCCGAGCGCAGTTCTTC
TRBV10-3	.	.	TRBJ2-3	CAIRYSSTSTDTQYF	TGTGCCATCAGGTACAGCTCGACTAGCACAGATACGCAGTATTTT
TRBV7-3	.	TRBD1	TRBJ2-3	CASSPTGTDTQYF	TGTGCCAGCAGCCCGACAGGGACAGATACGCAGTATTTT
TRBV19	.	TRBD1	TRBJ1-1	CASSPRTGANTEAFF	TGTGCCAGTAGTCCCCGGACAGGGGCGAACACTGAAGCTTTCTTT
TRBV5-5	.	.	TRBJ1-5	CASSLGGNYNQPQHF	TGTGCCAGCAGCTTGGGAGGGAATTACAATCAGCCCCAGCATTTT
TRBV19	.	TRBD1	TRBJ1-1	CASSITGDASNEAFF	TGTGCCAGTAGTATAACAGGGGACGCCTCGAATGAAGCTTTCTTT
TRBV9	.	TRBD2	TRBJ2-3	CASSVGLLAGRTDTQYF	TGTGCCAGCAGCGTAGGCCTACTAGCGGGAAGGACAGATACGCAGTATTTT
TRBV28	.	TRBD1	TRBJ2-7	CASLREDRGYEQYF	TGTGCCAGCTTGAGGGAGGACAGGGGCTACGAGCAGTACTTC
TRBV7-2	.	.	TRBJ1-1	CASSLSVWGTTNTEAFF	TGTGCCAGCAGCTTAAGCGTTTGGGGCACAACGAACACTGAAGCTTTCTTT
TRBV9	.	TRBD1	TRBJ2-5	CASSPMGTGSLETQYF	TGTGCCAGCAGCCCGATGGGGACAGGGAGTTTGGAGACCCAGTACTTC
TRBV6-5	.	.	TRBJ1-2	CASSADRDYGYTF	TGTGCCAGCAGCGCCGACAGAGACTATGGCTACACCTTC
TRBV6-6	.	.	TRBJ1-3	CASSLTQGTGNTIYF	TGTGCCAGCAGTTTAACTCAGGGGACTGGAAACACCATATATTTT
TRBV2	.	TRBD1	TRBJ1-2	CASSGQGIKGYTF	TGTGCCAGCAGTGGACAGGGAATCAAAGGCTACACCTTC
TRBV6-5	.	.	TRBJ1-1	CASKDKLRNRAEAFF	TGTGCCAGCAAGGACAAACTGAGAAATCGGGCTGAAGCTTTCTTT
TRBV7-9	.	TRBD2	TRBJ2-7	CASSPSGPSYEQYF	TGTGCCAGCAGCCCTAGCGGGCCCTCCTACGAGCAGTACTTC
TRBV5-8	.	TRBD1	TRBJ2-7	CARSPGQGYEQYF	TGTGCCAGAAGCCCGGGACAGGGCTACGAGCAGTACTTC
TRBV19	.	TRBD2	TRBJ2-3	CASSITASGSEQYF	TGTGCCAGTAGTATTACGGCTAGCGGGAGTGAGCAGTATTTT
TRBV2	.	.	TRBJ1-5	CASSGIFGPSEANQPQHF	TGTGCCAGCAGCGGTATATTCGGGCCTTCAGAGGCCAATCAGCCCCAGCATTTT
TRBV9	.	TRBD1	TRBJ2-7	CASSPTGEFSYEQYF	TGTGCCAGCAGCCCCACAGGGGAGTTTTCCTACGAGCAGTACTTC
TRBV7-2	.	.	TRBJ2-7	CASSASRGLYEQYF	TGTGCCAGCAGCGCATCCAGGGGCCTCTACGAGCAGTACTTC
TRBV7-2	.	.	TRBJ2-1	CASSLGDFTYNEQFF	TGTGCCAGCAGCTTAGGGGATTTCACCTACAATGAGCAGTTCTTC
TRBV25-1	.	.	TRBJ2-1	CASRETNEQFF	TGTGCCAGCAGGGAGACCAATGAGCAGTTCTTC
TRBV5-4	.	.	TRBJ2-6	CASSALSPSGANVLTF	TGTGCCAGCAGCGCCCTATCCCCCTCTGGGGCCAACGTCCTGACTTTC
TRBV4-1	.	.	TRBJ2-1	CASSVTSRQEDEQFF	TGCGCCAGCAGCGTGACTAGTCGACAGGAGGATGAGCAGTTCTTC
TRBV27	.	TRBD1	TRBJ1-3	CASSFTGGGNTIYF	TGTGCCAGCAGTTTCACAGGGGGAGGAAACACCATATATTTT
TRBV30	.	TRBD1	TRBJ2-5	CAWDRGRVPQETQYF	TGTGCCTGGGACAGGGGGCGGGTTCCCCAAGAGACCCAGTACTTC
TRBV20-1	.	.	TRBJ2-1	CSARVRFEQFF	TGCAGTGCTAGAGTCCGTTTTGAGCAGTTCTTC
TRBV6-9	.	.	TRBJ1-3	CASSRGSSGNTIYF	TGTGCCAGCAGTCGTGGGAGCTCTGGAAACACCATATATTTT
TRBV10-3	.	.	TRBJ2-5	CAISESPGLQETQYF	TGTGCCATCAGTGAGTCCCCGGGTCTTCAAGAGACCCAGTACTTC
TRBV29-1	.	.	TRBJ1-2	CSVDPGQGRGYTF	TGCAGCGTGGACCCGGGGCAGGGCCGTGGCTACACCTTC
TRBV28	.	TRBD1	TRBJ1-2	CASTNLPGQGTSYGYTF	TGTGCCAGCACAAACTTACCGGGACAGGGAACATCCTATGGCTACACCTTC
TRBV6-5	.	.	TRBJ1-5	CASSLPGSSNQPQHF	TGTGCCAGCAGCCTTCCGGGAAGTAGCAATCAGCCCCAGCATTTT
TRBV7-6	.	TRBD2	TRBJ2-5	CASSRLAGVSETQYF	TGTGCCAGCAGCCGACTAGCGGGAGTGTCAGAGACCCAGTACTTC
TRBV2	once	.	TRBJ2-1	CASSELPKQFF	TGTGCCAGCAGTGAACTCCCGAAGCAGTTCTTC
TRBV27	medium-sized	.	TRBJ2-1	CASSPSWAYNEQFF	TGTGCCAGCAGTCCCTCTTGGGCCTACAATGAGCAGTTCTTC
TRBV10-3	.	.	TRBJ2-2	CAISDRGTGELFF	TGTGCCATCAGTGATCGGGGGACCGGGGAGCTGTTTTTT
TRBV27	.	TRBD1	TRBJ2-7	CASSYGQGNLKPIYEQYF	TGTGCCAGCAGTTACGGACAGGGAAACCTTAAACCTATTTACGAGCAGTACTTC
TRBV21-1	.	.	TRBJ1-5	CASRPQDPPGGYSNQPQHF	TGTGCCAGCAGACCTCAGGATCCCCCTGGGGGTTATAGCAATCAGCCCCAGCATTTT
TRBV19	once	.	TRBJ1-1	CASTSTGSTEAFF	TGTGCCAGTACCTCAACAGGGTCGACTGAAGCTTTCTTT
TRBV5-6	.	.	TRBJ1-5	CASSLLHQPQHF	TGTGCCAGCAGCTTGCTCCATCAGCCCCAGCATTTT
TRBV6-5	once	TRBD1	TRBJ2-5	CASSQNQGARETQYF	TGTGCCAGCAGTCAGAACCAGGGGGCACGAGAGACCCAGTACTTC
TRBV5-4	.	.	TRBJ2-2	CASSLVGFRGGELFF	TGTGCCAGCAGCTTGGTAGGCTTTCGGGGCGGGGAGCTGTTTTTT
TRBV10-3	.	TRBD2	TRBJ2-7	CAIQTSSPGEQYF	TGTGCCATACAGACTAGCTCCCCCGGGGAGCAGTACTTC
TRBV19	.	.	TRBJ1-2	CASTPRVETNYGYTF	TGTGCCAGTACCCCCAGGGTTGAGACTAACTATGGCTACACCTTC
TRBV11-3	.	.	TRBJ1-5	CASSFRVGQPQHF	TGTGCCAGCAGCTTCAGGGTAGGTCAGCCCCAGCATTTT
TRBV9	.	.	TRBJ2-6	CASSPRTGAWGANVLTF	TGTGCCAGCAGCCCCCGGACGGGCGCCTGGGGGGCCAACGTCCTGACTTTC
TRBV19	.	TRBD2	TRBJ2-1	CASSSGSPYNEQFF	TGTGCCAGCTCTAGCGGGAGCCCCTACAATGAGCAGTTCTTC
TRBV2	.	.	TRBJ1-3	CASSALFSAGAGNTIYF	TGTGCCAGCAGTGCGCTATTTTCGGCAGGGGCTGGAAACACCATATATTTT